Shown below are 20 T cell receptor beta chains from a single sample sequenced in a study of blood T cell repertoires in COVID-19. TCRdb's copy holds only in-frame clones and misses some; the assay was immunoSEQ multiplex PCR. The sample includes some 260,000 clones, approximately 81% of them seen just once. The sample consisted of peripheral blood. The receptors shown here come from a woman between 18 and 29 years old with acute or convalescent COVID-19.

This clone has only a few counts. J is TRBJ1-6 and V is TRBV7-9; D gene ambiguous. The CDR3 is made up of 14 amino acids. Trimming took 5 bases from V and 7 from J, leaving 12 bases between them. The germline V gene encodes CDR1 SEHNR and CDR2 FQNEAQ (reference sequence). The CDR3 loop reads CASSRGSQNSPLHF. The DNA for the CDR3 is TGTGCCAGCAGCCGCGGGTCGCAGAATTCACCCCTCCACTTT.

Written as DNA, the CDR3 is TGTGCCAGCAGCCCCTTGACAGGGAAGGGGGGAAAACTGTTTTTT. Translation gives CASSPLTGKGGKLFF. The chain recombines TRBV7-8 with TRBJ1-4, with TRBD1 matching over 7 bases. Unmatched junction bases numbered 13, after V lost 5 bases and J lost 10 bases. The CDR3 totals 15 residues. CDR1 and CDR2 (germline): SGHVS, FQNEAQ.

This rearrangement joins TRBV7-9 to TRBJ1-1; unclear D gene. Germline-derived CDR1 and CDR2 are SEHNR and FQNEAQ (reference sequence). V was pared by 4 bases and J by 10 bases, with 16 bases between. The CDR3 runs to 13 residues. In DNA form, the CDR3 reads TGTGCCAGCAGCTCAGATGGGGAGATGGGAGCTTTCTTT. Its protein product is CASSSDGEMGAFF.

The V gene is TRBV6-1, the J gene TRBJ1-2; TRBD1 matches at 10 bases. Trimming removed 0 bases from V and 6 bases from J; junction bases left unmatched: 4. The CDR3 has 15 amino acids. CDR1 MNHNS and CDR2 SASEGT come from the germline V gene. CDR3 loop: CASSEAGDRGDGYTF. CDR3 nucleotide sequence: TGTGCCAGCAGTGAAGCAGGGGACAGGGGAGATGGCTACACCTTC.

The chain links TRBV9 to TRBJ2-1; D possibly corresponds to TRBD2 (7 bases). Germline CDR1 and CDR2: SGDLS and YYNGEE. There are 15 residues in the CDR3. Trimming removed 3 bases at V and 3 bases at J, with 13 bases between. The CDR3 region has the DNA TGTGCCAGCAGCGGGGGGCTAGCGGTCTACAATGAGCAGTTCTTC. As protein: CASSGGLAVYNEQFF.

V usage is TRBV28 and J usage is TRBJ2-7, with 10 positions matching TRBD1. J gave up 2 bases and V 3 bases, and 10 bases lay outside the gene matches. CDR3 length equals 17 residues. The V gene's germline CDR1 is MDHEN and CDR2 SYDVKM. The CDR3 bases are TGTGCCAGCAGTTTGGTTGGCGGGACAGGGGTTGCCTACGAGCAGTACTTC. This encodes CASSLVGGTGVAYEQYF.

This chain connects TRBV27 to TRBJ2-1, with a possible D match to TRBD2 (6 bases). The CDR3 is made up of 16 amino acids. The germline gives CDR1 MNHEY, CDR2 SMNVEV (reference sequence). The V and J ends lost 6 bases and 7 bases respectively, with 22 bases between them. As DNA, the CDR3 is TGTGCCAGCAGAGGGTTCGGGCGGGGAGGCCAAAATGAGCAGTTCTTC. As protein: CASRGFGRGGQNEQFF.

The V gene is TRBV5-1, the J gene TRBJ1-4, with unresolved D. From germline, CDR1 is SGHRS and CDR2 YFSETQ. Trimming left V 4 bases short and J 7 bases short, with 17 bases between. The CDR3 length is 15 residues. The CDR3 bases are TGCGCCAGCAGCCCGGAGCCCAGTTTAGGTGAAAAACTGTTTTTT. It is translated as CASSPEPSLGEKLFF. The full variable domain, with the rest looked up from reference TRBV5-1 and TRBJ1-4, is KAGVTQTPRYLIKTRGQQVTLSCSPISGHRSVSWYQQTPGQGLQFLFEYFSETQRNKGNFPGRFSGRQFSNSRSEMNVSTLELGDSALYLCASSPEPSLGEKLFFGSGTQLSVL.

The chain combines TRBV7-2 with TRBJ2-1; D not resolved. Germline V gives CDR1 SGHTA, CDR2 FQGNSA. V gave up 3 bases and J gave up 9 bases, with 21 bases separating them. This CDR3 is 16 amino acids long. CDR3 DNA: TGTGCCAGCAGCTTCCTCTACTCCCTCCCCAATTTTGAGCAGTTCTTC. It specifies CASSFLYSLPNFEQFF.

The V and J genes are TRBV4-3 and TRBJ1-2; TRBD1 aligns across 9 bases. V gave up 2 bases and J gave up 4 bases; unmatched junction bases: 5. Germline CDR1 reads LGHNA; CDR2 reads YSLEER. This CDR3 region has 15 residues. The CDR3 protein is CASSQNRGLGYGYTF. In nucleotides, the CDR3 is TGCGCCAGCAGCCAAAACAGGGGGCTCGGCTATGGCTACACCTTC.

The gene calls are TRBV5-1 and TRBJ2-7; possible D gene TRBD2, 5 bases. There are 14 residues in the CDR3. Germline-derived CDR1 and CDR2 are SGHRS and YFSETQ. Trimming left V 0 bases short and J 2 bases short, with 9 bases between. CDR3 sequence (DNA): TGCGCCAGCAGCTTGGTTCTCGGGACCTACGAGCAGTACTTC. Its translation is CASSLVLGTYEQYF.

The rearrangement uses TRBV10-3 and TRBJ2-7; D remains unclear. There are 14 residues in the CDR3. V lost 0 bases to trimming and J lost 0 bases, with 6 bases between them. Germline CDR1 reads ENHRY; CDR2 reads SYGVKD. DNA of the CDR3: TGTGCCATCAGTGAGTCGTACTCCTCCTACGAGCAGTACTTC. Protein sequence: CAISESYSSYEQYF.

The chain couples TRBV6-6 to TRBJ2-7, with TRBD2 matching 10 bases. With 4 bases clipped from V and 1 base from J, the junction kept 4 bases outside the gene matches. CDR1 and CDR2 (germline): MNHNY, SVGAGI (reference sequence). CDR3 length: 15 residues. CDR3 in DNA: TGTGCCAGCAGTTCCGGACTAGCGGATTCCTACGAGCAGTACTTC. It is translated as CASSSGLADSYEQYF.

The rearrangement links TRBV7-9 to TRBJ2-5; perhaps TRBD1 as D (7 bases). The V end was cut by 4 bases, the J end by 5 bases, with 17 bases between. The CDR3 is 15 amino acids. Germline loops: CDR1 SEHNR, CDR2 FQNEAQ (reference sequence). The CDR3 nucleotides are TGTGCCAGCAGCTCCAGGGGGGTCGCGTACGAGACCCAGTACTTC. This gives the protein CASSSRGVAYETQYF.

The chain employs TRBV20-1 and TRBJ2-5; the D is unclear. Germline lookup yields CDR1 DFQATT and CDR2 SNEGSKA (reference sequence). The CDR3 loop spans 11 amino acids. Trimming removed 2 bases at V and 7 bases at J, with 8 bases between. The CDR3 DNA follows: TGCAGTGCTAGACCCACGGGGACCCAGTACTTC. It specifies CSARPTGTQYF.

This clone appeared once. Other nucleotide sequences in the sample specify the same CDR3. This sequence joins TRBV6-5 and TRBJ2-7, with TRBD2 matching 11 bases. The J segment lost 3 bases and the V segment lost 0 bases, leaving 4 bases of the junction unmatched. The CDR3 loop spans 16 amino acids. Germline CDR1 MNHEY, CDR2 SVGAGI. CDR3 DNA sequence: TGTGCCAGCAGTTACTCAGGTACTAGCGGGAGCTACGAGCAGTACTTC. It translates to CASSYSGTSGSYEQYF.

V usage is TRBV9 and J usage is TRBJ2-1, with 9 bases identical to TRBD1. The CDR3 spans 15 residues. Trimming cost V 4 bases and J 6 bases; bases outside gene matches: 8. Looked up from germline, CDR1 is SGDLS and CDR2 is YYNGEE. The CDR3 is CASSQTGQGINEQFF. The CDR3 DNA follows: TGTGCCAGCAGCCAAACGGGACAGGGTATCAATGAGCAGTTCTTC.

The genes are TRBV4-3 and TRBJ2-1; possibly TRBD2 for D (7 bases). CDR3 length: 16 amino acids. Trimming took 0 bases from V and 2 from J, leaving 11 bases between them. CDR1 and CDR2 from the germline V gene are LGHNA and YSLEER. The CDR3 DNA reads TGCGCCAGCAGCCAAGAGGGAGGGGGGCCCTACAATGAGCAGTTCTTC. This gives the protein CASSQEGGGPYNEQFF.

This chain links TRBV7-2 with TRBJ2-1, with a tentative D call TRBD1 (5 bases). The germline CDR1 and CDR2 sequences are SGHTA and FQGNSA. Between the trimmed V and J ends, which lost 6 bases and 6 bases, there was a span of 12 bases. CDR3 length equals 13 residues. The CDR3 region has the DNA TGTGCCAGCAGGCTCAGGGTCCCCAATGAGCAGTTCTTC. This encodes CASRLRVPNEQFF.

Only a few counts were recorded for this clone. The chain has TRBV10-1 and TRBJ2-7; 9 bases line up with TRBD2. The germline V gene has CDR1 WNHNN and CDR2 SYGVQD (reference sequence). The CDR3 loop spans 13 amino acids. The V segment lost 4 bases and the J segment 7 bases; nucleotides outside the gene matches: 5. The CDR3 sequence: CASSAGLAREQYF. CDR3 nucleotides: TGCGCCAGCAGTGCTGGACTAGCGCGGGAGCAGTACTTC.